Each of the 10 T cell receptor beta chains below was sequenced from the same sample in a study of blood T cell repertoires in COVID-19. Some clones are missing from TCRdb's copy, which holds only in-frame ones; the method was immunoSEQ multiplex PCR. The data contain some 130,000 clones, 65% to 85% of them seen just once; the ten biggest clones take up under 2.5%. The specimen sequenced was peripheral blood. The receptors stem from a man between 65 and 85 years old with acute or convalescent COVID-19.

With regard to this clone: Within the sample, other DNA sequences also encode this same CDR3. The CDR3 sequence: CASSPSGVNTEAFF. CDR3 DNA sequence: TGTGCCAGTAGTCCCTCGGGGGTGAACACTGAAGCTTTCTTT. The chain recombines TRBV19 with TRBJ1-1; TRBD1 might be the D (5 bases). The V end lost 5 bases, the J end lost 0 bases, and 10 bases lay between the germline ends. Looked up from germline, CDR1 is LNHDA and CDR2 is SQIVND (reference sequence). CDR3 length: 14 residues.

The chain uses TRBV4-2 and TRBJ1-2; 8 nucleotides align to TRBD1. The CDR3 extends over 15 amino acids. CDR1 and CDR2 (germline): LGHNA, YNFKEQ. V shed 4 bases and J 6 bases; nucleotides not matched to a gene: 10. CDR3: CASSPRTGIADGYTF. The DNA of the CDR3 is TGTGCCAGCAGCCCCAGGACAGGGATAGCGGATGGCTACACCTTC.

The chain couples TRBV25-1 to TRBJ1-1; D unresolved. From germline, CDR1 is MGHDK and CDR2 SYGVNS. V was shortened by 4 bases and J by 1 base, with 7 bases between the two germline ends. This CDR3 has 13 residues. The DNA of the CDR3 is TGTGCCAGCAGTGTACTACAGAACACTGAAGCTTTCTTT. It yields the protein CASSVLQNTEAFF.

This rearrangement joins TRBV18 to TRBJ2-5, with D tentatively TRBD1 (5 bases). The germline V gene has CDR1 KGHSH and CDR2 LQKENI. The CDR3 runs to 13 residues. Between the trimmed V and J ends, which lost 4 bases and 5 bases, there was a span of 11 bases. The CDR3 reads CASSRARAETQYF. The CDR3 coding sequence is TGTGCCAGCTCACGGGCCAGGGCGGAGACCCAGTACTTC.

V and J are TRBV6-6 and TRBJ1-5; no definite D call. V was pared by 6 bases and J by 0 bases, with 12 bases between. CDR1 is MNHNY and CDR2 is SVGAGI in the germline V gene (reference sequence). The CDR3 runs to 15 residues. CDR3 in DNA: TGTGCCAGCAGCCCCGACTCTTATAGCAATCAGCCCCAGCATTTT. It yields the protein CASSPDSYSNQPQHF.

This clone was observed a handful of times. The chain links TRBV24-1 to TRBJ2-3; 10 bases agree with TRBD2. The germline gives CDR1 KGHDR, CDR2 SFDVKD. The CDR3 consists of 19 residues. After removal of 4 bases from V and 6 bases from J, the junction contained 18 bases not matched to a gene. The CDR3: CATSDPLGGSGGAVDTQYF. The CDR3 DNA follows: TGTGCCACCAGTGACCCCCTCGGGGGGAGCGGGGGGGCGGTGGATACGCAGTATTTT.

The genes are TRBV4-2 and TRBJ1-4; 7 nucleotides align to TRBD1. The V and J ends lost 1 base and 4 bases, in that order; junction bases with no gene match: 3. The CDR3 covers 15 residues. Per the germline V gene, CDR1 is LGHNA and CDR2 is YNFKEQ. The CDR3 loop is CASSQVRQGNEKLFF. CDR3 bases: TGTGCCAGCAGCCAAGTAAGACAGGGTAATGAAAAACTGTTTTTT.

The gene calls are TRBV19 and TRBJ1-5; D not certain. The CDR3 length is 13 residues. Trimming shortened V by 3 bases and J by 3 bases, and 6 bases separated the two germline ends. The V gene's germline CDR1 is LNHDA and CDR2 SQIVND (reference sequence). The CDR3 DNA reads TGTGCCAGTAGTATCGAGCCCAATCAGCCCCAGCATTTT. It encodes CASSIEPNQPQHF.

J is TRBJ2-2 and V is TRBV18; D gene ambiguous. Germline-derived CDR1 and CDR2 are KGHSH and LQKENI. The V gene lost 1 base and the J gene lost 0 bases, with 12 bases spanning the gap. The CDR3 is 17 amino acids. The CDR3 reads CASSPRGADPNTGELFF. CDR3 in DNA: TGTGCCAGCTCACCACGAGGCGCAGACCCGAACACCGGGGAGCTGTTTTTT.

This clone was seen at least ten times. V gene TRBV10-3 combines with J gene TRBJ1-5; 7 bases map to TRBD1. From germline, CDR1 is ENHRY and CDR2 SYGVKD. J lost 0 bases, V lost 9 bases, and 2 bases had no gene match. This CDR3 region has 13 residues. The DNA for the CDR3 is TGTGCCATTGGGACAGATAGCAATCAGCCCCAGCATTTT. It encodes CAIGTDSNQPQHF.